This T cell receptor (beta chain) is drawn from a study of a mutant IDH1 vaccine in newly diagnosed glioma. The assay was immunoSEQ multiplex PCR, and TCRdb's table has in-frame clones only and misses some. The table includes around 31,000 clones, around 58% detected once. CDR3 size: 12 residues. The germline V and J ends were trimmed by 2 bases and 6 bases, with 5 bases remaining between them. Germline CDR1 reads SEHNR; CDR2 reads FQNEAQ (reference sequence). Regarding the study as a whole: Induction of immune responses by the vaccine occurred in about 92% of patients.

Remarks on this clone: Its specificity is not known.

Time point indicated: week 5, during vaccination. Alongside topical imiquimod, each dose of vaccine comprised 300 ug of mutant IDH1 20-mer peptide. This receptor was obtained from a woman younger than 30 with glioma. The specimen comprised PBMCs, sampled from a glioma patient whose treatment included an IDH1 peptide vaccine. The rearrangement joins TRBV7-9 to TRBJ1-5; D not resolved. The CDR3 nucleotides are TGTGCCAGCAGCTTATTGAGTCAGCCCCAGCATTTT. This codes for CASSLLSQPQHF.